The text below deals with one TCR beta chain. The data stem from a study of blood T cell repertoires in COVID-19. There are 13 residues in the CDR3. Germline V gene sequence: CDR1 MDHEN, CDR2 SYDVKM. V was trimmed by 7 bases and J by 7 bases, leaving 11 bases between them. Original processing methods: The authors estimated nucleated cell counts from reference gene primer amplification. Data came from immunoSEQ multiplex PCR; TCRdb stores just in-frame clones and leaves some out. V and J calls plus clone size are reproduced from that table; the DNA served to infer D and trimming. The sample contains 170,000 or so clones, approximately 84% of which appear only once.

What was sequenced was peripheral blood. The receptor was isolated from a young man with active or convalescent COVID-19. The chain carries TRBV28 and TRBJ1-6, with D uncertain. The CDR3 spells CASIPRRNSPLHF. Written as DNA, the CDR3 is TGTGCCAGCATTCCCAGGAGGAATTCACCCCTCCACTTT.